This TCR beta chain was captured in a study of blood T cells in healthy people across ages. The sample holds many counts of this clonotype. Its antigen is currently unknown. Findings of the study overall: Donor CMV infection status was unknown, possibly confounding age-related changes in expanded clonotypes.

Primers used in a second PCR of about 6 to 12 cycles were a sample-barcoded 5' primer and a J-beta primer mix. TCRdb re-called the 5' RACE reads through MiXCR, storing one row per CDR3 protein. The top ten hold 7.7% of the sample, which has roughly 1,700,000 distinct CDR3 sequences, 28% seen once. The CDR3 consists of 14 residues. V was pared by 4 bases and J by 4 bases, with 15 bases between. The germline gives CDR1 SGHRS, CDR2 YFSETQ. The clonotype comes from a woman in her 30s in good health. Sequencing was carried out using blood. The chain carries TRBV5-1 and TRBJ2-7, with D tentatively TRBD1 (6 bases). The CDR3 here is CASSPRTVTYEQYF. In DNA form, the CDR3 reads TGCGCCAGCAGCCCCCGGACAGTCACATACGAGCAGTACTTC.